This T cell receptor beta chain was sequenced during a study of T cell changes during pregnancy in multiple sclerosis. Profiling relied on immunoSEQ multiplex PCR, and the TCRdb table lists in-frame clones only, not all of them. The sample has 30,000 to 35,000 clones; 75% to 95% are singletons. The CDR3 sequence is 15 residues long. V lost 6 bases and J lost 0, with 15 bases in between. Germline V gene sequence: CDR1 MNHEY, CDR2 SMNVEV (reference sequence). A single count supports this clone. This rearrangement joins TRBV27 to TRBJ2-7, with D possibly matching TRBD1 (6 bases). This clonotype originated in a female donor with multiple sclerosis, enrolled in a pregnancy study. The sequencing used CD8+ T cells from peripheral blood mononuclear cells, collected before pregnancy. The chain's CDR3 is CASSPIGQSSYEQYF. The CDR3 bases are TGTGCCAGCAGCCCAATCGGACAGAGCTCCTACGAGCAGTACTTC.